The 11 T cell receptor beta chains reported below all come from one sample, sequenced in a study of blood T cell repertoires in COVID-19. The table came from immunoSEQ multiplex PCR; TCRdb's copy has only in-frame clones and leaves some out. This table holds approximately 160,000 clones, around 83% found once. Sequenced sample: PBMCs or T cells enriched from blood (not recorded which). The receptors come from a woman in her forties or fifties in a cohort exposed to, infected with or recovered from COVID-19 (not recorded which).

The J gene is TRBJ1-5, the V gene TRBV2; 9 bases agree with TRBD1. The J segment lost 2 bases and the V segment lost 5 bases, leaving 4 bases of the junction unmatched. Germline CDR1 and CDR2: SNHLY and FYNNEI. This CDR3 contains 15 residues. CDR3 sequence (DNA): TGTGCCAGCAGTCAGACAGGGGGAGGCAATCAGCCCCAGCATTTT. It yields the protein CASSQTGGGNQPQHF.

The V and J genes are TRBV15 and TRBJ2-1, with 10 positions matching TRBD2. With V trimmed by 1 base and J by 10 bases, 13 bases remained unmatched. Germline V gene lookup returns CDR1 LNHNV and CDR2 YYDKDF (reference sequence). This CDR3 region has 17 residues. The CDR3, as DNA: TGTGCCACCAGCAGAGTTGGGGGGCTAGCGGGGGCCAAAGAGCAGTTCTTC. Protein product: CATSRVGGLAGAKEQFF.

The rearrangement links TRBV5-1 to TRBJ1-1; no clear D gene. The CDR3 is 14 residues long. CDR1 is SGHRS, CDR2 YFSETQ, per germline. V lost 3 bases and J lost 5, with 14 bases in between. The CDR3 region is CASSSSRGDTEAFF. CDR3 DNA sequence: TGCGCCAGCAGCTCGAGCCGAGGTGATACTGAAGCTTTCTTT. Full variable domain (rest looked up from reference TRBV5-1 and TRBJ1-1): KAGVTQTPRYLIKTRGQQVTLSCSPISGHRSVSWYQQTPGQGLQFLFEYFSETQRNKGNFPGRFSGRQFSNSRSEMNVSTLELGDSALYLCASSSSRGDTEAFFGQGTRLTVV.

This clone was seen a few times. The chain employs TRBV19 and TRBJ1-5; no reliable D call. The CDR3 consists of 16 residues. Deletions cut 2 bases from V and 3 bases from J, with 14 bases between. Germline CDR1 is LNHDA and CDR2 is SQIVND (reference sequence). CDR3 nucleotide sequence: TGTGCCAGTAGTATAAGGAGACGTAATGACAATCAGCCCCAGCATTTT. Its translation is CASSIRRRNDNQPQHF.

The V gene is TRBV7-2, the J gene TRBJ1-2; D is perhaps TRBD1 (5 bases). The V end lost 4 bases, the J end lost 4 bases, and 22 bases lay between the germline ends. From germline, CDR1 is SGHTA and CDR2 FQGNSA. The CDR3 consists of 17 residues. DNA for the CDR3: TGTGCCAGCAGCTCCAATGTGCGGGGGGAAAGTTTCTATGGCTACACCTTC. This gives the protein CASSSNVRGESFYGYTF. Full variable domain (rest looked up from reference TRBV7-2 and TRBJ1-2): GAGVSQSPSNKVTEKGKDVELRCDPISGHTALYWYRQSLGQGLEFLIYFQGNSAPDKSGLPSDRFSAERTGGSVSTLTIQRTQQEDSAVYLCASSSNVRGESFYGYTFGSGTRLTVV.

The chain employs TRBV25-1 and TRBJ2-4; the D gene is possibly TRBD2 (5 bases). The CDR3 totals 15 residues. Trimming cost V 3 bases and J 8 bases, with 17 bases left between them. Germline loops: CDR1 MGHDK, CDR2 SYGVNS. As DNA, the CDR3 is TGTGCCAGCAGTGACAGTTTGGCGGGTCGTTACATTCAGTACTTC. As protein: CASSDSLAGRYIQYF.

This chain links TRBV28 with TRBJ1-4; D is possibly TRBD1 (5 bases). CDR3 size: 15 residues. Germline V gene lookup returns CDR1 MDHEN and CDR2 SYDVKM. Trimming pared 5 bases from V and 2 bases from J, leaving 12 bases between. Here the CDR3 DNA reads TGTGCCAGCAGTCTCACGGGGGGTACTAATGAAAAACTGTTTTTT. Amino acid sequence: CASSLTGGTNEKLFF.

Here the CDR3 DNA reads TGTGCCAGCAGCTTAGGACTAGCTGGAGATACGCAGTATTTT. Its protein is CASSLGLAGDTQYF. This chain uses TRBV7-2 with TRBJ2-3, with 7 bases matching TRBD2. Germline assignment: CDR1 SGHTA and CDR2 FQGNSA. V was pared by 1 base and J by 5 bases, with 3 bases of the junction left unmatched. The CDR3 is made up of 14 amino acids.

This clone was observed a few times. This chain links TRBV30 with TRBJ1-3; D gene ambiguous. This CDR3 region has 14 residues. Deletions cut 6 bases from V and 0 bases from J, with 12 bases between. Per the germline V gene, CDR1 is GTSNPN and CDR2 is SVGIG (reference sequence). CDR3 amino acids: CACREGFSGNTIYF. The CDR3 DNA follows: TGTGCCTGTCGGGAAGGGTTCTCTGGAAACACCATATATTTT.

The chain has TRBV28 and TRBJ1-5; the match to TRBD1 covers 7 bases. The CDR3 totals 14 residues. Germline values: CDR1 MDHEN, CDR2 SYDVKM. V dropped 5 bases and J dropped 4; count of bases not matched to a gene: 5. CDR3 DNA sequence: TGTGCCAGCAGTGACAGGGTCACAAATCAGCCCCAGCATTTT. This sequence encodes CASSDRVTNQPQHF.

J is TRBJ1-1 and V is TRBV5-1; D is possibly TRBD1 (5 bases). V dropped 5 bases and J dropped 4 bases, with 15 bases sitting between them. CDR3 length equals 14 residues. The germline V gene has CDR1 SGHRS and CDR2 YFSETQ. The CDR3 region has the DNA TGCGCCAGCAGTCGAGCGGGCCAGGGCACTGAAGCTTTCTTT. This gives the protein CASSRAGQGTEAFF.